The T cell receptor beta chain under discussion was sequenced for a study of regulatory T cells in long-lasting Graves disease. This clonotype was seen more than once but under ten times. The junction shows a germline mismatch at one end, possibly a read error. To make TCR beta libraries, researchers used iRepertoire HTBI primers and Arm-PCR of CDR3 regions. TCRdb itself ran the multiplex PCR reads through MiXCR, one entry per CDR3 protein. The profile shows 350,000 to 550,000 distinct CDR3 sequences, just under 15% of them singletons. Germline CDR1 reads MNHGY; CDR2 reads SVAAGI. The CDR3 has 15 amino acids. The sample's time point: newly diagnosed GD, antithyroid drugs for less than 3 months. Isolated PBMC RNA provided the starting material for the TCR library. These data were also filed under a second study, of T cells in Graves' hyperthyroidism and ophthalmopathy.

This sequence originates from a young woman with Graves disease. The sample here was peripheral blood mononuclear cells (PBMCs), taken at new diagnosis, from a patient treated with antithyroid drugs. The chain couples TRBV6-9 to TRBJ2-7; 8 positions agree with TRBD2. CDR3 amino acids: CASSYTSGNSYELYF. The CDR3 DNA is TGTGCCAGCAGTTACACTAGCGGCAACTCCTACGAGCTGTACTTC.